The subject of this entry is one TCR beta chain. Genomic DNA was the PCR template. Amplification of the beta chain CDR3 used 30 forward and 13 reverse multiplex primers. Each CDR3 protein is one row after TCRdb ran MiXCR on the multiplex PCR reads. The table has 250,000 to 300,000 distinct CDR3 sequences, roughly 50% seen once. This CDR3 has 14 amino acids. V dropped 4 bases and J dropped 4 bases, with 14 bases sitting between them. The germline V gene encodes CDR1 SGHRS and CDR2 YFSETQ. This specimen belongs to a study of type 1 and type 2 diabetes patients. Looking at the study overall: Participants included type 1 and type 2 diabetes patients plus nondiabetic controls. CD4+ or CD8+ T cells were positively selected from PBMCs with microbeads.

Each diabetic donor fulfilled classification criteria for either type 1 or type 2. Roughly 9.8 milliliters of peripheral blood were collected from each participant. Sequences were obtained from peripheral blood mononuclear cells (PBMCs). The sequence came from a man aged 18 to 35 with type 2 diabetes. This chain uses TRBV5-1 with TRBJ1-1; D not certain. CDR3 in DNA: TGCGCCAGCAGCATCGGACCCAGGAGCACTGAAGCTTTCTTT. It specifies CASSIGPRSTEAFF.